The sequence of this T cell receptor (beta chain) was determined in a study of T cells in localized non-small cell lung cancer. TCRdb keeps only in-frame clones here, not all; method: immunoSEQ multiplex PCR. The sample contains about 2,800 clones, about 20% of which appear only once. The CDR3 contains 14 residues. Germline loops: CDR1 SGHNT, CDR2 YENEEA. V was cut by 1 base and J by 2 bases, with 6 bases left in between. The sequence was obtained from a male donor older than 55 with stage II squamous cell lung carcinoma. The chain combines TRBV11-3 with TRBJ2-1; D uncertain. Sequencing used lung tumor tissue, obtained before any cancer treatment. The CDR3 sequence is CASSLGVTYNEQFF. The CDR3 DNA reads TGTGCCAGCAGCTTAGGGGTGACCTACAATGAGCAGTTCTTC.